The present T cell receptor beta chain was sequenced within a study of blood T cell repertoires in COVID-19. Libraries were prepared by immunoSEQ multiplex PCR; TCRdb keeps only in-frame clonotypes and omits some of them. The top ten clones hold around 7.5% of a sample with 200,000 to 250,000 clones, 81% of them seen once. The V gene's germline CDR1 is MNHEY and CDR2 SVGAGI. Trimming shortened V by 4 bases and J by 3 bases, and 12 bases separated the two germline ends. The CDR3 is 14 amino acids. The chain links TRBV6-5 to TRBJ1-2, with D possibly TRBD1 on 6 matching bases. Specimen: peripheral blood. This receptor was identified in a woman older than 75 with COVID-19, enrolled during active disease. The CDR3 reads CASSSRGADYGYTF. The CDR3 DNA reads TGTGCCAGCAGTTCCCGGGGGGCGGACTATGGCTACACCTTC.